The text below deals with one T cell receptor beta chain. A read error may produce the germline difference seen at one junction end. Clones were sequenced by immunoSEQ multiplex PCR, and TCRdb holds only the in-frame ones, with some missing. Of some 480,000 clones detected, roughly 87% appear once; the ten largest clones hold 9.5% to 15%. This sample was included in a study of Ad26.COV2.S vaccination and SARS-CoV-2 variants. This sample's treatment: roughly 18 received Ad26.COV2.S at low or high dose, single or two shots; about 5 received placebo; per-sample allocation not given. All samples were drawn on day 63, counting from the first vaccine or placebo injection. CDR1 is MNHEY and CDR2 is SMNVEV in the germline V gene (reference sequence). The CDR3 is 13 amino acids.

The sequence derives from a person between 18 and 59 years old who received the Ad26.COV2.S COVID-19 vaccine or a placebo. V is TRBV27 and J is TRBJ1-1; TRBD1 aligns across 7 bases. The sample was peripheral blood, taken in a trial of Ad26.COV2.S vaccine versus placebo. The CDR3 bases are TGTGCCAGCCGTTTGGCAGGGGGAACTGAAGCTTTCTTT. This codes for CASRLAGGTEAFF.